A single sample is the source of the 27 T cell receptor beta chains below, sequenced in a study of blood T cell repertoires in COVID-19. Generated by immunoSEQ multiplex PCR, the TCRdb table keeps only in-frame clones and is missing some. The table has over 150,000 clones, under 85% seen once. Specimen: peripheral blood. The receptors stem from an elderly woman with acute or convalescent COVID-19.

This clone was counted once. The J gene is TRBJ2-7, the V gene TRBV11-2; 12 positions match TRBD2. J lost 4 bases, V lost 5 bases, and 9 bases had no gene match. From germline, CDR1 is SGHAT and CDR2 FQNNGV. The CDR3 covers 16 residues. DNA of the CDR3: TGTGCCAGCAGCCCCCCAGGACTAGCGGGAAGGTACGAGCAGTACTTC. Encoded protein: CASSPPGLAGRYEQYF.

The chain links TRBV10-3 to TRBJ1-1; tentatively, D is TRBD1 (6 bases). Trimming removed 6 bases at V and 6 bases at J, with 11 bases between. The length of the CDR3 is 12 residues. Germline lookup yields CDR1 ENHRY and CDR2 SYGVKD. The chain's CDR3 is CAIRGGGPEAFF. DNA of the CDR3: TGTGCCATCAGAGGGGGGGGTCCTGAAGCTTTCTTT.

The V call is TRBV11-3, the J call TRBJ2-1; 9 bases line up with TRBD2. V dropped 1 base and J dropped 7; count of bases not matched to a gene: 11. Germline CDR1 and CDR2: SGHNT and YENEEA. This CDR3 has 17 residues. The CDR3 DNA reads as TGTGCCAGCAGCTTAGGGACACTAGCGGGCGGTTGGAATGAGCAGTTCTTC. Its translation is CASSLGTLAGGWNEQFF.

This rearrangement joins TRBV5-1 to TRBJ1-6, with 7 bases lining up with TRBD1. In germline, CDR1 is SGHRS, CDR2 YFSETQ. Unmatched junction bases numbered 7, after V lost 4 bases and J lost 0 bases. This CDR3 is 17 amino acids long. The CDR3 here is CASSRTGLSSYNSPLHF. In DNA, the CDR3 is TGCGCCAGCAGCAGGACAGGCCTAAGCTCCTATAATTCACCCCTCCACTTT. The variable domain in full, with the rest retrieved from reference TRBV5-1 and TRBJ1-6, is KAGVTQTPRYLIKTRGQQVTLSCSPISGHRSVSWYQQTPGQGLQFLFEYFSETQRNKGNFPGRFSGRQFSNSRSEMNVSTLELGDSALYLCASSRTGLSSYNSPLHFGNGTRLTVT.

This sequence joins TRBV13 and TRBJ2-1, with 8 bases identical to TRBD2. The CDR3 is made up of 16 amino acids. The germline gives CDR1 PRHDT, CDR2 FYEKMQ (reference sequence). V gave up 5 bases and J gave up 9 bases; unmatched junction bases: 15. The CDR3 region is CASSRRTSRGGGEQFF. The DNA for the CDR3 is TGTGCCAGCAGCCGTAGGACTAGCCGGGGAGGGGGTGAGCAGTTCTTC.

This clone was detected a few times. The V gene is TRBV11-3, the J gene TRBJ2-2; 7 nucleotides align to TRBD2. Germline lookup yields CDR1 SGHNT and CDR2 YENEEA. The V segment lost 6 bases and the J segment 4 bases; nucleotides outside the gene matches: 5. CDR3 length: 14 residues. The CDR3, as DNA: TGTGCCAGCAGACCGGGGGGTAGCACCGGGGAGCTGTTTTTT. Translation: CASRPGGSTGELFF.

The rearrangement uses TRBV30 and TRBJ2-2; 8 bases align to TRBD2. Trimming took 0 bases from V and 6 from J; bases not matched to a gene: 3. Germline V gene data show CDR1 as GTSNPN and CDR2 as SVGIG (reference sequence). The CDR3 loop spans 14 amino acids. The CDR3 DNA is TGTGCCTGGAGTGTAACGGGGGGGTCCGGGGAGCTGTTTTTT. Its protein is CAWSVTGGSGELFF.

The J gene is TRBJ2-1, the V gene TRBV20-1, with D hard to call. Germline values: CDR1 DFQATT, CDR2 SNEGSKA (reference sequence). The germline V and J ends were trimmed by 3 bases and 9 bases, with 9 bases remaining between them. The CDR3 length is 11 residues. The CDR3 loop reads CSASPTIEQFF. The CDR3 DNA follows: TGCAGTGCTAGCCCCACTATTGAGCAGTTCTTC.

In its sample, this clone was seen a few times. CDR3 region: CASSPVLGRMNTEAFF. CDR3 sequence (DNA): TGTGCCAGCTCACCAGTACTAGGCAGGATGAACACTGAAGCTTTCTTT. The chain uses TRBV18 and TRBJ1-1; D unclear. Germline CDR1 is KGHSH and CDR2 is LQKENI. V shed 2 bases and J shed 0 bases, with 13 bases lying between them. There are 16 residues in the CDR3.

This chain uses TRBV28 with TRBJ2-7; D is possibly TRBD1 (7 bases). The germline V gene has CDR1 MDHEN and CDR2 SYDVKM. This CDR3 has 14 amino acids. Trimming removed 5 bases from V and 3 bases from J, with 14 bases in between. The CDR3 protein is CASSPGGTIYEQYF. The CDR3 nucleotides read TGTGCCAGCAGTCCAGGGGGGACAATCTACGAGCAGTACTTC.

This clone was counted a single time. This rearrangement joins TRBV27 to TRBJ2-1, with 9 bases that match TRBD2. The CDR3 is 17 amino acids. With 1 base clipped from V and 3 bases from J, the junction kept 7 bases outside the gene matches. Germline CDR1 reads MNHEY; CDR2 reads SMNVEV (reference sequence). The CDR3 DNA is TGTGCCAGCAGTTTATGGGGACTAGCCGGTCGCTACAATGAGCAGTTCTTC. This gives the protein CASSLWGLAGRYNEQFF.

This clone was found a few times. This chain uses TRBV10-3 with TRBJ1-2; no clear D gene. Trimming removed 2 bases at V and 3 bases at J, with 4 bases between. The germline CDR1 and CDR2 sequences are ENHRY and SYGVKD. The CDR3 is made up of 12 amino acids. The CDR3 bases are TGTGCCATCAGTGAGGGAGACTATGGCTACACCTTC. Its protein product is CAISEGDYGYTF.

This chain links TRBV19 with TRBJ1-2; the match to TRBD1 covers 9 bases. The ends lost 6 bases at V and 8 bases at J; junction bases unmatched: 13. Germline V gene sequence: CDR1 LNHDA, CDR2 SQIVND (reference sequence). This CDR3 is 15 amino acids long. The CDR3 here is CASREPGQGVAGYTF. CDR3 in DNA: TGTGCCAGTAGGGAGCCGGGACAGGGAGTAGCCGGCTACACCTTC.

The chain is built from TRBV30 and TRBJ1-5, with a tentative D call TRBD1 (5 bases). The V and J ends lost 2 bases and 4 bases respectively, with 9 bases between them. The CDR3 loop spans 13 amino acids. Germline CDR1 and CDR2: GTSNPN and SVGIG (reference sequence). This chain's CDR3 is CAWSTQDNQPQHF. In nucleotides, the CDR3 is TGTGCCTGGAGTACACAGGATAATCAGCCCCAGCATTTT.

The chain joins TRBV24-1 to TRBJ2-3, with TRBD1 matching over 12 bases. The germline V gene encodes CDR1 KGHDR and CDR2 SFDVKD. Trimming cost V 11 bases and J 6 bases; bases outside gene matches: 5. The CDR3 spans 13 residues. CDR3 nucleotide sequence: TGTGCCATCGGGACAGGGGGCTCGGATACGCAGTATTTT. Its translation: CAIGTGGSDTQYF.

J is TRBJ2-1 and V is TRBV7-9; possibly TRBD1 for D (5 bases). Deletions cut 5 bases from V and 8 bases from J, with 19 bases between. This CDR3 comprises 15 residues. The germline V gene encodes CDR1 SEHNR and CDR2 FQNEAQ (reference sequence). This CDR3 is CASSRWTPDGDEQFF. CDR3 coding DNA: TGTGCCAGCAGCCGTTGGACACCCGATGGGGATGAGCAGTTCTTC.

The chain employs TRBV18 and TRBJ2-7; 13 bases are a match to TRBD2. The J segment lost 1 base and the V segment lost 3 bases, leaving 9 bases of the junction unmatched. CDR3 length: 18 residues. Germline V gene lookup returns CDR1 KGHSH and CDR2 LQKENI. Here the CDR3 DNA reads TGTGCCAGCTCACCCCCGGGACTAGCGGGAATTGGTTCCTACGAGCAGTACTTC. It codes for CASSPPGLAGIGSYEQYF.

The CDR3 DNA is TGTGCCAGCAGCTCCCGAGCGGGGGGCCAAAAAGCTTTCTTT. Amino acid sequence: CASSSRAGGQKAFF. The chain uses TRBV5-8 and TRBJ1-1; D may be TRBD1 (6 bases). The V end lost 3 bases, the J end lost 9 bases, and 18 bases lay between the germline ends. The germline V gene encodes CDR1 SGHTS and CDR2 YDEGEE. The CDR3 length is 14 residues.

This clone was seen a few times. V gene TRBV5-1 combines with J gene TRBJ2-6, with D hard to call. CDR1 is SGHRS, CDR2 YFSETQ, per germline. V dropped 0 bases and J dropped 0 bases, with 4 bases sitting between them. The CDR3 contains 15 residues. CDR3 nucleotides: TGCGCCAGCAGCTTGGGAGGCTCTGGGGCCAACGTCCTGACTTTC. Encoded protein: CASSLGGSGANVLTF.

This clone was seen a handful of times. The gene calls are TRBV6-2 or TRBV6-3 and TRBJ1-2; possible D gene TRBD1, 5 bases. The germline gives CDR1 MNHEY, CDR2 SVGEGT. The V and J ends lost 4 bases and 2 bases respectively, with 11 bases between them. The CDR3 length is 14 residues. This CDR3 is CASSSTGGNYGYTF. The DNA of the CDR3 is TGTGCCAGCAGTTCTACCGGGGGAAACTATGGCTACACCTTC.

This clone was seen only once. The CDR3 is CASSFSRGETEAFF. The CDR3 DNA reads TGTGCCAGCAGTTTCTCCAGGGGTGAGACTGAAGCTTTCTTT. The chain recombines TRBV27 with TRBJ1-1, with a possible D match to TRBD1 (6 bases). Germline V gene sequence: CDR1 MNHEY, CDR2 SMNVEV (reference sequence). The CDR3 length is 14 residues. V was pared by 3 bases and J by 5 bases, with 13 bases between.

This chain joins TRBV6-4 and TRBJ1-2; TRBD1 might be the D (6 bases). This CDR3 has 12 residues. Deletions cut 2 bases from V and 8 bases from J, with 9 bases between. Germline CDR1 and CDR2: MRHNA and SNTAGT. CDR3 DNA: TGTGCCAGCAGTGACAACAGGGACGGCTACACCTTC. It specifies CASSDNRDGYTF.

This clone has just a few counts. This chain links TRBV4-3 with TRBJ1-1; no clear D gene. Trimming cost V 2 bases and J 1 base, with 8 bases left between them. CDR3 length equals 14 residues. Germline values: CDR1 LGHNA, CDR2 YSLEER. The CDR3 region has the DNA TGCGCCAGCAGCCAAAAGATCGGGAACACTGAAGCTTTCTTT. It translates to CASSQKIGNTEAFF.

The CDR3 bases are TGCGCCAGCAGCCATTCGACAGGGCACTCCTACGAGCAGTACTTC. Translating it yields CASSHSTGHSYEQYF. The rearrangement joins TRBV4-3 to TRBJ2-7; 7 bases agree with TRBD1. The germline CDR1 and CDR2 sequences are LGHNA and YSLEER. The CDR3 runs to 15 residues. V shed 3 bases and J 0 bases; nucleotides not matched to a gene: 5.

This chain uses TRBV7-8 with TRBJ2-3; 10 bases agree with TRBD1. V gave up 5 bases and J gave up 3 bases; unmatched junction bases: 8. The CDR3 loop spans 16 amino acids. CDR1 is SGHVS and CDR2 is FQNEAQ in the germline V gene. The CDR3 protein is CASSVGQGGSTDTQYF. The CDR3 bases are TGTGCCAGCAGCGTAGGACAGGGGGGGTCTACAGATACGCAGTATTTT.

This chain connects TRBV2 to TRBJ1-5; D gene unclear. The germline V gene encodes CDR1 SNHLY and CDR2 FYNNEI. V lost 3 bases, J lost 3 bases, and 6 bases lay in between. The CDR3 sequence is 13 residues long. The CDR3 region has the DNA TGTGCCAGCAGTGACAGGTTCAATCAGCCCCAGCATTTT. Encoded protein: CASSDRFNQPQHF.

As concerns this clone: Just one base apart from a much larger clone, this may be a read error. The chain uses TRBV2 and TRBJ1-6; a weak D match, TRBD1 (5 bases). Germline assignment: CDR1 SNHLY and CDR2 FYNNEI. V lost 4 bases to trimming and J lost 5 bases, with 6 bases between them. This CDR3 contains 13 residues. CDR3 amino acids: CASSAQDNSPLHF. CDR3 sequence (DNA): TGTGCCAGCAGTGCACAGGATAATTCACCCCTCCACTTT. The full variable domain, completed using reference TRBV2 and TRBJ1-6, is EPEVTQTPSHQVTQMGQEVILRCVPISNHLYFYWYRQILGQKVEFLVSFYNNEISEKSEIFDDQFSVERPDGSNFTLKIRSTKLEDSAMYFCASSAQDNSPLHFGNGTRLTVT.